The 14 T cell receptor beta chains listed next were all sequenced from one sample in a study of a mutant IDH1 vaccine in newly diagnosed glioma. Their specific antigens are unknown. Profiling relied on immunoSEQ multiplex PCR, and the TCRdb table lists in-frame clones only, not all of them. The table lists some 60,000 clones, about four fifths of them singletons. Noted time point: week 35, safety follow-up. The vaccine gave 300 ug of a 20-mer mutant IDH1 peptide subcutaneously per dose. The starting material was PBMCs, obtained from a glioma patient whose treatment included an IDH1 peptide vaccine. The origin of the receptors is a man aged 40-49 years with glioma.

The rearrangement uses TRBV7-9 and TRBJ1-2; 8 nucleotides align to TRBD1. Germline V gives CDR1 SEHNR, CDR2 FQNEAQ (reference sequence). V lost 1 base to trimming and J lost 8 bases; unmatched junction nucleotides: 9. CDR3 length: 15 amino acids. DNA of the CDR3: TGTGCCAGCAGCTTAGAGGCGACAGGGGATGAGGGCTACACCTTC. Amino acids: CASSLEATGDEGYTF.

The CDR3 sequence is CASSPGLAGTGELFF. CDR3 nucleotides: TGTGCCAGCTCACCGGGACTAGCGGGAACCGGGGAGCTGTTTTTT. This chain links TRBV18 with TRBJ2-2, with 13 bases that match TRBD2. This CDR3 comprises 15 residues. Germline V gene sequence: CDR1 KGHSH, CDR2 LQKENI. Unmatched junction bases numbered 0, after V lost 3 bases and J lost 5 bases.

V and J are TRBV11-2 and TRBJ2-5; D perhaps matches TRBD1 (6 bases). There are 14 residues in the CDR3. The germline gives CDR1 SGHAT, CDR2 FQNNGV. With 3 bases removed from V and 3 bases from J, the gap between germline ends came to 11 bases. For the CDR3, the DNA is TGTGCCAGCAGCTTCTGGACAGAAAAAGAGACCCAGTACTTC. The encoded protein is CASSFWTEKETQYF.

The chain carries TRBV19 and TRBJ2-5; D assignment may be TRBD1 or TRBD2 (5 bases each). V lost 3 bases, J lost 5 bases, and 10 bases lay in between. The CDR3 runs 13 residues. Germline CDR1 reads LNHDA; CDR2 reads SQIVND (reference sequence). The CDR3 sequence is CASSIRGGETQYF. For the CDR3, the DNA is TGTGCCAGTAGTATTAGGGGCGGGGAGACCCAGTACTTC.

The CDR3 reads CASSMGQGHYNEQFF. The CDR3, as DNA: TGTGCCAGCAGCATGGGACAGGGCCACTACAATGAGCAGTTCTTC. V is TRBV9 and J is TRBJ2-1; 9 bases are shared with TRBD1. Trimming cost V 4 bases and J 3 bases; bases outside gene matches: 5. Germline V gene sequence: CDR1 SGDLS, CDR2 YYNGEE. CDR3 length equals 15 residues.

This clone occurred once. The rearrangement uses TRBV28 and TRBJ2-7, with a weak D call TRBD2 (5 bases). Germline values: CDR1 MDHEN, CDR2 SYDVKM. V gave up 1 base and J gave up 2 bases, with 9 bases separating them. The CDR3 totals 14 residues. The CDR3 loop is CASSLYSAAYEQYF. DNA of the CDR3: TGTGCCAGCAGTTTATATTCAGCGGCCTACGAGCAGTACTTC.

The V gene is TRBV28, the J gene TRBJ2-5, with unresolved D. The germline CDR1 and CDR2 sequences are MDHEN and SYDVKM. This CDR3 has 14 residues. The V end lost 3 bases, the J end lost 4 bases, and 12 bases lay between the germline ends. CDR3 DNA sequence: TGTGCCAGCAGTTTCTGGGGAAACGGAGAGACCCAGTACTTC. It translates to CASSFWGNGETQYF.

This rearrangement joins TRBV7-8 to TRBJ2-1; 8 nucleotides match TRBD1. This CDR3 comprises 14 residues. Germline V gene data show CDR1 as SGHVS and CDR2 as FQNEAQ. The J segment lost 4 bases and the V segment lost 6 bases, leaving 5 bases of the junction unmatched. CDR3 amino acids: CASRAGQGYNEQFF. As DNA, the CDR3 is TGTGCCAGCAGAGCTGGACAGGGATACAATGAGCAGTTCTTC.

The chain links TRBV18 to TRBJ1-4; D not resolved. V was pared by 8 bases and J by 0 bases, with 4 bases between. Per the germline V gene, CDR1 is KGHSH and CDR2 is LQKENI. CDR3 length equals 12 residues. As DNA, the CDR3 is TGTGCCAGCCAATCAACTAATGAAAAACTGTTTTTT. Encoded protein: CASQSTNEKLFF.

The chain joins TRBV6-4 to TRBJ1-5, with no clear D. The length of the CDR3 is 13 residues. The V and J ends lost 3 bases and 3 bases respectively, with 6 bases between them. From germline, CDR1 is MRHNA and CDR2 SNTAGT. CDR3 region: CASSETFNQPQHF. The CDR3 DNA sequence: TGTGCCAGCAGTGAGACGTTCAATCAGCCCCAGCATTTT.

The V gene is TRBV10-3, the J gene TRBJ2-2, with D perhaps TRBD1 (6 bases). Trimming removed 0 bases at V and 5 bases at J, with 13 bases between. This CDR3 comprises 16 residues. Germline V gene lookup returns CDR1 ENHRY and CDR2 SYGVKD. The CDR3 nucleotides are TGTGCCATCAGTGAGTCGAGTGGCAGGGGAACCGGGGAGCTGTTTTTT. This encodes CAISESSGRGTGELFF.

The chain has TRBV5-1 and TRBJ2-7; D gene uncertain. There are 12 residues in the CDR3. Per the germline V gene, CDR1 is SGHRS and CDR2 is YFSETQ. The germline V and J ends were trimmed by 4 bases and 0 bases, with 5 bases remaining between them. CDR3 bases: TGCGCCAGCAGCCCTCCCTCCTACGAGCAGTACTTC. This translates into CASSPPSYEQYF.

The chain joins TRBV5-4 to TRBJ1-2, with D maybe TRBD1 (6 bases). V was shortened by 9 bases and J by 0 bases, with 12 bases between the two germline ends. Germline CDR1 and CDR2: SGHNT and YYREEE (reference sequence). The length of the CDR3 is 13 residues. The CDR3 DNA follows: TGTGCCACCTGGGGGGCATCTAACTATGGCTACACCTTC. Protein: CATWGASNYGYTF.

The chain is built from TRBV6-1 and TRBJ1-1; D uncertain. There are 13 residues in the CDR3. Germline V gene lookup returns CDR1 MNHNS and CDR2 SASEGT. The ends were cut back, 11 bases at V and 0 bases at J, with 13 bases in the middle. CDR3 nucleotides: TGTGCCTCCCGGGGAGGGCTGAACACTGAAGCTTTCTTT. Amino acids: CASRGGLNTEAFF.